These 31 T cell receptor beta chains came from one sample sequenced in a study of blood T cell repertoires in COVID-19. Profiling relied on immunoSEQ multiplex PCR, and the TCRdb table lists in-frame clones only, not all of them. The table includes more than 110,000 clones, less than 80% detected once. The sequencing input was peripheral blood. These receptors originate from a man aged 55 to 70 with acute or convalescent COVID-19.

In the case of this clone: Within the sample, other DNA sequences also encode this same CDR3. The V gene is TRBV24-1, the J gene TRBJ2-2; possibly TRBD1 for D (6 bases). Germline V gene sequence: CDR1 KGHDR, CDR2 SFDVKD. Trimming left V 4 bases short and J 4 bases short, with 9 bases between. The CDR3 contains 14 residues. In DNA, the CDR3 is TGTGCCACCAGTGACAGGGGTAGCACCGGGGAGCTGTTTTTT. It specifies CATSDRGSTGELFF.

V gene TRBV7-3 combines with J gene TRBJ2-1; 9 positions agree with TRBD1. This CDR3 region has 17 residues. V was pared by 5 bases and J by 5 bases, with 13 bases of the junction left unmatched. Per germline, CDR1 SGHTA and CDR2 FQGTGA. The CDR3 spells CASSPSPGQGAHNEQFF. CDR3 DNA sequence: TGTGCCAGCAGCCCTTCACCGGGACAGGGAGCCCACAATGAGCAGTTCTTC.

This sequence joins TRBV6-5 and TRBJ1-1, with no clear D. Germline lookup yields CDR1 MNHEY and CDR2 SVGAGI. CDR3 size: 16 residues. Trimming removed 4 bases from V and 0 bases from J, with 15 bases in between. CDR3 coding DNA: TGTGCCAGCAGTTGGAGTTCGGGGTTCATGAACACTGAAGCTTTCTTT. It specifies CASSWSSGFMNTEAFF.

This chain's CDR3 is CASSNRGWNNEQFF. The CDR3 coding sequence is TGTGCCAGCAGTAACAGGGGTTGGAACAATGAGCAGTTCTTC. This rearrangement joins TRBV6-6 to TRBJ2-1; 7 nucleotides line up with TRBD1. This CDR3 spans 14 amino acids. From germline, CDR1 is MNHNY and CDR2 SVGAGI (reference sequence). Losses at the gene ends were 5 bases for V and 5 bases for J; bases not matched to a gene: 6.

The chain employs TRBV2 and TRBJ2-7; 7 nucleotides align to TRBD1. The CDR3 is made up of 15 amino acids. Trimming removed 7 bases from V and 3 bases from J; junction bases left unmatched: 12. Germline V gene data show CDR1 as SNHLY and CDR2 as FYNNEI. CDR3 residues: CASKITRGTYYEQYF. The CDR3 DNA is TGTGCCAGCAAGATAACCAGGGGGACCTACTACGAGCAGTACTTC.

The chain links TRBV7-8 to TRBJ1-2; D ambiguous. The CDR3 is made up of 13 amino acids. V was trimmed by 6 bases and J by 1 base, leaving 9 bases between them. Per the germline V gene, CDR1 is SGHVS and CDR2 is FQNEAQ. The CDR3 DNA reads TGTGCCAGCAGAGAGGGTCTTAACTATGGCTACACCTTC. This gives the protein CASREGLNYGYTF. Drawing the rest from reference TRBV7-8 and TRBJ1-2, the complete variable domain is GAGVSQSPRYKVAKRGQDVALRCDPISGHVSLFWYQQALGQGPEFLTYFQNEAQLDKSGLPSDRFFAERPEGSVSTLKIQRTQQEDSAVYLCASREGLNYGYTFGSGTRLTVV.

This chain's CDR3 is CASSLAGTGREKLFF. CDR3 nucleotides: TGCGCCAGCAGCTTGGCCGGGACAGGGAGAGAAAAACTGTTTTTT. The chain uses TRBV5-1 and TRBJ1-4; 9 bases agree with TRBD1. The junction had 5 bases not matched to a gene; V was cut back by 0 bases and J by 8 bases. CDR1 SGHRS and CDR2 YFSETQ come from the germline V gene. The CDR3 has 15 residues.

The rearrangement joins TRBV5-1 to TRBJ1-3, with a possible D match to TRBD1 (5 bases). The germline V gene encodes CDR1 SGHRS and CDR2 YFSETQ. The CDR3 totals 16 residues. Trimming took off 4 bases at V and 2 bases at J, with 16 bases between the two ends. For the CDR3, the DNA is TGCGCCAGCAGCCTTGGCATCAGGGCCCCTGGAAACACCATATATTTT. It is translated as CASSLGIRAPGNTIYF.

The gene calls are TRBV4-2 and TRBJ2-3; D may be TRBD2 (5 bases). Trimming pared 0 bases from V and 4 bases from J, leaving 14 bases between. The length of the CDR3 is 16 residues. Germline-derived CDR1 and CDR2 are LGHNA and YNFKEQ. The CDR3 DNA reads TGTGCCAGCAGCCAAGAAGCCGGACTCGCCCCAGATACGCAGTATTTT. Translated, it gives CASSQEAGLAPDTQYF.

This sequence joins TRBV28 and TRBJ2-3; 8 nucleotides align to TRBD2. The CDR3 consists of 14 residues. Losses at the gene ends were 6 bases for V and 9 bases for J; bases not matched to a gene: 11. Germline V gives CDR1 MDHEN, CDR2 SYDVKM. The CDR3 spells CASRPTGGGRTQYF. In DNA form, the CDR3 reads TGTGCCAGCAGACCCACCGGGGGGGGCCGAACGCAGTATTTT.

This chain joins TRBV2 and TRBJ1-1, with 7 bases matching TRBD1. Germline V gene sequence: CDR1 SNHLY, CDR2 FYNNEI. V trimming: 5 bases; J trimming: 11 bases; junction bases outside the gene matches: 8. CDR3 length equals 12 residues. This CDR3 is CASSITGDRAFF. The CDR3 nucleotides read TGTGCCAGCAGTATAACAGGGGACCGGGCTTTCTTT.

The chain couples TRBV19 to TRBJ2-3; D perhaps matches TRBD2 (6 bases). Trimming removed 7 bases at V and 0 bases at J, with 14 bases between. The CDR3 consists of 15 residues. CDR1 is LNHDA and CDR2 is SQIVND in the germline V gene (reference sequence). The CDR3 region has the DNA TGTGCCAGTACGCGCGGGGCAGGGAGCACAGATACGCAGTATTTT. It yields the protein CASTRGAGSTDTQYF.

This clone came up a few times. The chain couples TRBV30 to TRBJ1-5; a weak D match, TRBD1 (6 bases). CDR1 and CDR2 from the germline V gene are GTSNPN and SVGIG (reference sequence). CDR3 length: 13 amino acids. Trimming shortened V by 1 base and J by 9 bases, and 13 bases separated the two germline ends. This CDR3 is CAWSEGDSLPQHF. CDR3 sequence (DNA): TGTGCCTGGAGTGAGGGGGATAGCCTGCCCCAGCATTTT.

This clone was counted at least ten times. This chain joins TRBV5-1 and TRBJ1-1, with a tentative D call TRBD1 (5 bases). Germline V lookup: CDR1 SGHRS, CDR2 YFSETQ. Trimming left V 0 bases short and J 10 bases short, with 22 bases between. This CDR3 has 16 amino acids. The CDR3 DNA reads TGCGCCAGCAGCTTGGAGATCGGCGGGACGGCGAGATCAGCTTTCTTT. As protein: CASSLEIGGTARSAFF. Complete variable domain (other parts from reference TRBV5-1 and TRBJ1-1): KAGVTQTPRYLIKTRGQQVTLSCSPISGHRSVSWYQQTPGQGLQFLFEYFSETQRNKGNFPGRFSGRQFSNSRSEMNVSTLELGDSALYLCASSLEIGGTARSAFFGQGTRLTVV.

J is TRBJ2-7 and V is TRBV9; tentatively, D is TRBD1 (6 bases). CDR1 and CDR2 from the germline V gene are SGDLS and YYNGEE. The CDR3 runs 16 residues. V was trimmed by 3 bases and J by 2 bases, leaving 18 bases between them. Here the CDR3 DNA reads TGTGCCAGCAGCGATAGCCCCGTCCGGACAGCCTACGAGCAGTACTTC. Its protein product is CASSDSPVRTAYEQYF.

The chain is built from TRBV19 and TRBJ2-5; 13 bases are shared with TRBD2. V dropped 6 bases and J dropped 1; count of bases not matched to a gene: 5. The CDR3 runs to 16 residues. Germline loops: CDR1 LNHDA, CDR2 SQIVND (reference sequence). In DNA, the CDR3 is TGTGCCAGTAGCAAGACTAGCGGGAGGTCCCAAGAGACCCAGTACTTC. Protein: CASSKTSGRSQETQYF.

Only a few counts were recorded for this clone. The chain carries TRBV4-1 and TRBJ2-2; 13 nucleotides agree with TRBD2. J lost 3 bases, V lost 0 bases, and 13 bases had no gene match. Germline-derived CDR1 and CDR2 are MGHRA and YSYEKL. The CDR3 has 21 amino acids. The CDR3 here is CASSQDGLGLAGPGDTGELFF. The DNA of the CDR3 is TGCGCCAGCAGCCAAGACGGGTTGGGACTAGCGGGACCTGGGGACACCGGGGAGCTGTTTTTT.

The rearrangement joins TRBV16 to TRBJ1-5; no definite D call. The V gene lost 2 bases and the J gene lost 2 bases, with 10 bases spanning the gap. Germline V CDR1 and CDR2: KGHSY, FQNENV. The CDR3 is made up of 15 amino acids. The CDR3 region is CASSQTRAGNQPQHF. CDR3 nucleotides: TGTGCCAGCAGCCAAACGAGAGCGGGCAATCAGCCCCAGCATTTT.

The rearrangement joins TRBV4-2 to TRBJ2-5, with 8 bases aligning to TRBD2. Germline V gives CDR1 LGHNA, CDR2 YNFKEQ. This CDR3 comprises 16 residues. Germline trimming cut 2 bases from V and 5 bases from J; bases unmatched to any gene: 10. The CDR3 coding sequence is TGTGCCAGCAGCCAAAGGGCGAGCGGGAGCGGTGAGACCCAGTACTTC. Its protein product is CASSQRASGSGETQYF.

This chain links TRBV7-3 with TRBJ2-1; maybe TRBD2 (5 bases). V lost 1 base and J lost 5, with 18 bases in between. The CDR3 loop spans 17 amino acids. CDR1 and CDR2 (germline): SGHTA, FQGTGA. The CDR3 bases are TGTGCCAGCAGCTTAATTGGGTCTAGCCTAGGGAACAATGAGCAGTTCTTC. This translates into CASSLIGSSLGNNEQFF.

This rearrangement joins TRBV6-2 or TRBV6-3 to TRBJ2-4; possible D gene TRBD2, 5 bases. The CDR3 runs to 15 residues. The germline V gene encodes CDR1 MNHEY and CDR2 SVGEGT. V gave up 2 bases and J gave up 6 bases, with 14 bases separating them. CDR3 sequence reads: CASSYRSGSGNIQYF. CDR3 in DNA: TGTGCCAGCAGTTACAGGTCGGGGTCCGGAAACATTCAGTACTTC.

This clone was observed a handful of times. This sequence joins TRBV5-4 and TRBJ1-5, with D perhaps matching TRBD1 (5 bases). The CDR3 totals 17 residues. Germline V lookup: CDR1 SGHNT, CDR2 YYREEE (reference sequence). V dropped 4 bases and J dropped 4 bases, with 21 bases sitting between them. CDR3 sequence: CASSNSGPGAVNQPQHF. CDR3 sequence (DNA): TGTGCCAGCAGCAATTCCGGGCCTGGGGCAGTTAATCAGCCCCAGCATTTT.

This clone showed up just a few times. The V gene is TRBV30, the J gene TRBJ2-5; 7 nucleotides match TRBD2. This CDR3 comprises 15 residues. CDR1 is GTSNPN, CDR2 SVGIG, per germline (reference sequence). With 1 base clipped from V and 8 bases from J, the junction kept 13 bases outside the gene matches. The CDR3 sequence is CAWSGGFQTSPTQYF. CDR3 coding DNA: TGTGCCTGGAGTGGAGGTTTCCAGACTAGCCCAACCCAGTACTTC.

This chain uses TRBV7-2 with TRBJ2-1; D unresolved. The V and J ends lost 5 bases and 4 bases respectively, with 9 bases between them. Germline assignment: CDR1 SGHTA and CDR2 FQGNSA. The CDR3 has 13 residues. CDR3 in DNA: TGTGCCAGCAGCCCCCGTTTATACAATGAGCAGTTCTTC. Amino acids: CASSPRLYNEQFF.

The rearrangement links TRBV13 to TRBJ2-1; 8 bases are shared with TRBD2. The CDR3 consists of 13 residues. V lost 1 base to trimming and J lost 9 bases; unmatched junction nucleotides: 2. CDR1 and CDR2 (germline): PRHDT, FYEKMQ (reference sequence). The CDR3 nucleotides are TGTGCCAGCAGCTTAGCGGGAGGGAGTGAGCAGTTCTTC. It encodes CASSLAGGSEQFF.

This clone was seen once. The V call is TRBV10-3, the J call TRBJ1-2; a weak D match, TRBD1 (5 bases). Germline V gene data show CDR1 as ENHRY and CDR2 as SYGVKD. The V end lost 5 bases, the J end lost 4 bases, and 11 bases lay between the germline ends. The CDR3 extends over 13 amino acids. The CDR3 nucleotides read TGTGCCATCAGTTCCCGGGGGTTCTATGGCTACACCTTC. Translating it yields CAISSRGFYGYTF.

The chain employs TRBV7-6 and TRBJ2-7; the match to TRBD1 covers 8 bases. The ends lost 5 bases at V and 7 bases at J; junction bases unmatched: 7. CDR1 is SGHVS, CDR2 FNYEAQ, per germline. The CDR3 is made up of 13 amino acids. The CDR3, as DNA: TGTGCCAGCAGCCAGATACAGGGGGGAGAGCAGTACTTC. Encoded protein: CASSQIQGGEQYF.

The rearrangement uses TRBV7-2 and TRBJ1-5; 7 positions agree with TRBD1. Germline trimming cut 6 bases from V and 4 bases from J; bases unmatched to any gene: 6. The CDR3 has 14 residues. Looked up from germline, CDR1 is SGHTA and CDR2 is FQGNSA. The chain's CDR3 is CASSQGQLNQPQHF. CDR3 in DNA: TGTGCCAGCAGTCAGGGACAGCTTAATCAGCCCCAGCATTTT.

This sequence joins TRBV18 and TRBJ1-4; D remains ambiguous. CDR1 KGHSH and CDR2 LQKENI come from the germline V gene. The CDR3 length is 14 residues. The V end was cut by 3 bases, the J end by 1 base, with 6 bases between. CDR3 loop: CASSPVGTNEKLFF. In DNA form, the CDR3 reads TGTGCCAGCTCACCGGTCGGAACTAATGAAAAACTGTTTTTT.

This chain links TRBV5-1 with TRBJ2-1; D is possibly TRBD2 (5 bases). The CDR3 has 14 amino acids. V was shortened by 5 bases and J by 7 bases, with 16 bases between the two germline ends. The germline V gene encodes CDR1 SGHRS and CDR2 YFSETQ. CDR3: CASRSSLAGNEQFF. In DNA, the CDR3 is TGCGCCAGCAGGTCTTCCCTAGCTGGGAATGAGCAGTTCTTC.

J is TRBJ2-2 and V is TRBV9; 9 positions match TRBD2. The CDR3 has 17 amino acids. V lost 0 bases, J lost 7 bases, and 10 bases stayed unmatched. CDR1 is SGDLS, CDR2 YYNGEE, per germline. The DNA for the CDR3 is TGTGCCAGCAGCGTAGGAATTATAGCGGGAGAGGGCGGGGAGCTGTTTTTT. Its protein is CASSVGIIAGEGGELFF.